This T cell receptor beta chain was identified in a study of response to subunit inactivated influenza vaccine. Points from the study as a whole: Researchers suggested that each seasonal influenza vaccination recruits few new T cells.

This clonotype was found a few times. Its target is unknown. The CDR3 length is 17 residues. V lost 4 bases to trimming and J lost 4 bases; unmatched junction nucleotides: 13. CDR1 and CDR2 from the germline V gene are SGDLS and YYNGEE. MiXCR, run by TCRdb on the RT-PCR reads, gives a single entry per CDR3 protein. The sample comprises roughly 790,000 distinct CDR3 sequences, 21% of which are singletons, and around 9.6% rests with the top ten. The source material was PBMCs from blood, sampled 5 to 6 days after vaccination. This clonotype originated in a man aged 45-65 years who received an inactivated influenza vaccine. The rearrangement uses TRBV9 and TRBJ2-1; 8 bases align to TRBD1. DNA for the CDR3: TGTGCCAGCAGCTCCCCCTCAGACAGGGGAAGTTACAATGAGCAGTTCTTC. Translated: CASSSPSDRGSYNEQFF.